This is a list of T cell receptor beta chains from one sample in a study of T cell responses to AZD1222 COVID-19 vaccine. TCRdb's copy holds only in-frame clones and misses some; the assay was immunoSEQ multiplex PCR. The data hold approximately 81,000 clones, with around 82% observed a single time. The input for sequencing was peripheral blood, taken 28 days after the second AZD1222 dose. Receptors were obtained from an adult who received the AZD1222 COVID-19 vaccine. Each CDR3 is given without its conserved first and last residue. D genes are given only for firm matches.

j_gene: TRBJ2-3
v_gene: TRBV7-9
d_gene: TRBD1
CDR3aa: ASSPLDRGDTQY

j_gene: TRBJ1-5
v_gene: TRBV7-6
d_gene: NA
CDR3aa: ASSLAHGRSGGNQPQH

j_gene: TRBJ2-1
v_gene: TRBV30
d_gene: TRBD2
CDR3aa: AWRSRLAGVGWGNEQF

j_gene: TRBJ1-5
v_gene: TRBV19
d_gene: NA
CDR3aa: ASRRPGNSNQPQH

j_gene: TRBJ2-7
v_gene: TRBV27
d_gene: NA
CDR3aa: ASSFIPSYEQY

j_gene: TRBJ2-7
v_gene: TRBV19
d_gene: TRBD2
CDR3aa: ASSKPSGDSYEQY

j_gene: TRBJ1-5
v_gene: TRBV7-2
d_gene: TRBD1
CDR3aa: ASSPRTGFSNQPQH

j_gene: TRBJ2-5
v_gene: TRBV6-6
d_gene: TRBD1
CDR3aa: ASTHGDRRETQY

j_gene: TRBJ1-2
v_gene: TRBV18
d_gene: TRBD1
CDR3aa: ASSRQDRDYGYT

j_gene: TRBJ1-1
v_gene: TRBV4-3
d_gene: NA
CDR3aa: ASSQEAGVNTEAF

j_gene: TRBJ1-5
v_gene: TRBV28
d_gene: TRBD1
CDR3aa: ASSGTGTNQPQH

j_gene: TRBJ1-1
v_gene: TRBV28
d_gene: NA
CDR3aa: ATLISQGNTEAF

j_gene: TRBJ1-2
v_gene: TRBV5-4
d_gene: TRBD1
CDR3aa: ASSSGTGGDYDGYT

j_gene: TRBJ1-1
v_gene: TRBV2
d_gene: NA
CDR3aa: ASSEGRDLNTEAF

j_gene: TRBJ1-1
v_gene: TRBV30
d_gene: NA
CDR3aa: AWGANTEAF

j_gene: TRBJ2-7
v_gene: TRBV2
d_gene: TRBD1
CDR3aa: ASRPGTGGTYEQY

j_gene: TRBJ1-1
v_gene: TRBV6-5
d_gene: NA
CDR3aa: ASVLAGRRTEAF

j_gene: TRBJ2-6
v_gene: TRBV28
d_gene: TRBD1
CDR3aa: ATGQGVAGANVLT

j_gene: TRBJ2-7
v_gene: TRBV7-3
d_gene: NA
CDR3aa: ASSRDVGYEQY

j_gene: TRBJ2-6
v_gene: TRBV7-3
d_gene: NA
CDR3aa: ASSLAGANVLT

j_gene: TRBJ1-5
v_gene: TRBV30
d_gene: NA
CDR3aa: AWSVSGGNQPQH

j_gene: TRBJ2-7
v_gene: TRBV4-3
d_gene: TRBD2
CDR3aa: ASSQGVSGSYEQY

j_gene: TRBJ2-7
v_gene: TRBV6-2/TRBV6-3
d_gene: TRBD2
CDR3aa: ASSLGLLPYEQY

j_gene: TRBJ2-7
v_gene: TRBV5-4
d_gene: TRBD2
CDR3aa: ASSGGLAGNSYEQY

j_gene: TRBJ2-7
v_gene: TRBV3-1/TRBV3-2
d_gene: NA
CDR3aa: ASSPSGTPTSSYEQY

j_gene: TRBJ1-3
v_gene: TRBV12-3/TRBV12-4
d_gene: NA
CDR3aa: ASSFLSGNTIY

j_gene: TRBJ2-7
v_gene: TRBV19
d_gene: TRBD2
CDR3aa: ASSITSGPSYEQY

j_gene: TRBJ2-6
v_gene: TRBV29-1
d_gene: NA
CDR3aa: SAEGGEANVLT

j_gene: TRBJ2-4
v_gene: TRBV4-2
d_gene: NA
CDR3aa: ASSQERLVAGNIQY

j_gene: TRBJ2-1
v_gene: TRBV12-3/TRBV12-4
d_gene: NA
CDR3aa: ASSLERNEQF

j_gene: TRBJ2-7
v_gene: TRBV2
d_gene: TRBD1
CDR3aa: ASTAGRGLYEQY

j_gene: TRBJ1-5
v_gene: TRBV7-2
d_gene: NA
CDR3aa: ASSLGLQQASNQPQH

j_gene: TRBJ1-1
v_gene: TRBV19
d_gene: TRBD1
CDR3aa: ASSNRLGGRTEAF

j_gene: TRBJ2-6
v_gene: TRBV4-3
d_gene: NA
CDR3aa: ASSQDLPALSGANVLT

j_gene: TRBJ2-1
v_gene: TRBV27
d_gene: TRBD2
CDR3aa: ASRRLAGPNEQF

j_gene: TRBJ2-5
v_gene: TRBV3-1/TRBV3-2
d_gene: TRBD2
CDR3aa: ASSQDIVSGPGGETQY

j_gene: TRBJ1-1
v_gene: TRBV7-8
d_gene: TRBD1
CDR3aa: ASSLVPGGVSEAF

j_gene: TRBJ1-1
v_gene: TRBV10-3
d_gene: TRBD1
CDR3aa: AISESLDRGNTEAF

j_gene: TRBJ2-1
v_gene: TRBV27
d_gene: NA
CDR3aa: ASNLLGSYNEQF

j_gene: TRBJ2-5
v_gene: TRBV5-4
d_gene: NA
CDR3aa: ASSLGAGIQETQY

j_gene: TRBJ1-2
v_gene: TRBV27
d_gene: NA
CDR3aa: ASSLLARGVYGYT

j_gene: TRBJ2-3
v_gene: TRBV19
d_gene: NA
CDR3aa: ATGPSASTDTQY

j_gene: TRBJ2-2
v_gene: TRBV4-1
d_gene: NA
CDR3aa: ASSQGSQGKTGELF

j_gene: TRBJ2-7
v_gene: TRBV9
d_gene: NA
CDR3aa: ASSVATDNYEQY

j_gene: TRBJ2-7
v_gene: TRBV9
d_gene: NA
CDR3aa: ASSALAANEQY